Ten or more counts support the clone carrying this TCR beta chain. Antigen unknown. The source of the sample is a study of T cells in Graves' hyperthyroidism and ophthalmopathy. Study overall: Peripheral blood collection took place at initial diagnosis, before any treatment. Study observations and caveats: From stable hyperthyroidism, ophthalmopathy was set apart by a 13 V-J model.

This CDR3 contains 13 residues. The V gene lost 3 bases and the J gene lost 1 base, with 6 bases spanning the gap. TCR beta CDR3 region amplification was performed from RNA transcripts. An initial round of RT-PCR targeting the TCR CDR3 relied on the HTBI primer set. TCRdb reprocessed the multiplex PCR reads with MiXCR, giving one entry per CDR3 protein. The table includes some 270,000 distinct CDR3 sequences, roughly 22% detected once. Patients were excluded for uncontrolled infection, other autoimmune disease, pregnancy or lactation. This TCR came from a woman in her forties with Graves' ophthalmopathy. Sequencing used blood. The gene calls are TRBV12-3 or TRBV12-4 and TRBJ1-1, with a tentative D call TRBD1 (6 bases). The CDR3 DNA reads TGTGCCAGCAGTTTGGGGGCGAACACTGAAGCTTTCTTT. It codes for CASSLGANTEAFF.